This T cell receptor beta chain derives from a study of blood T cell repertoires in COVID-19. About the study: Whether acute or convalescent, the COVID-19 samples came from the United States, Italy and Spain. The cDNA or gDNA used as material had been derived from T cells, B-cell-depleted T cells, or PBMCs.

Under the authors' procedure: Cell counts per sample came from amplifying reference gene primers. The protocol was immunoSEQ multiplex PCR, while the TCRdb copy is restricted to in-frame clones and leaves out a portion. V, J and clone size were drawn from that table, and D and trimming were deduced from the DNA. The sample holds under 200,000 clones, about 90% seen once. The CDR3 has 15 residues. The germline CDR1 and CDR2 sequences are MNHEY and SMNVEV (reference sequence). V shed 7 bases, J shed 0 bases, and the junction held 6 bases outside the gene matches. This sequence was found in a man aged 35 to 55 with active or convalescent COVID-19. The rearrangement links TRBV27 to TRBJ1-5, with 7 nucleotides matching TRBD1. The sample was peripheral blood. The CDR3, as DNA: TGTGCCAGCAAATCAGGGGGGATTAGCAATCAGCCCCAGCATTTT. It is translated as CASKSGGISNQPQHF.